A selection of T cell receptor beta chains follows, all from one sample in a study of blood T cell repertoires in COVID-19. This table comes from immunoSEQ multiplex PCR, and its TCRdb copy is limited to in-frame clones, with some not included. In the table there are around 220,000 clones, less than 90% of which are singletons. Sample: peripheral blood. The receptors stem from a young man with active or convalescent COVID-19. CDR3s include the opening cysteine and the closing phenylalanine or tryptophan. The D gene is left open where the match is weak. Clone size appears in some rows only: once, few, many, or a class for an expanded clone.

TRBJ1-4 | NA | TRBV7-2 | NA | TGTGCCAGCAGCTTAGACACAGTAAATGAAAAACTGTTTTTT | CASSLDTVNEKLFF
TRBJ2-3 | NA | TRBV4-3 | TRBD1 | TGCGCCAGCAGCGCCCGACAGGGTGCTCCCCCAGATACGCAGTATTTT | CASSARQGAPPDTQYF
TRBJ1-2 | NA | TRBV6-1 | NA | TGTGCCAGCAGTGAACCTGGTTACGGACTCGGCTACACCTTC | CASSEPGYGLGYTF
TRBJ1-1 | few | TRBV7-2 | NA | TGTGCCAGCACCAACCGACCCGGGTCGCTGAACACTGAAGCTTTCTTT | CASTNRPGSLNTEAFF
TRBJ2-1 | NA | TRBV5-4 | NA | TGTGCCAGCAGCTACCCAGGAAAGTCCTACAATGAGCAGTTCTTC | CASSYPGKSYNEQFF
TRBJ2-2 | NA | TRBV7-9 | NA | TGTGCCAGCAGCTTAACGGCCGGGGAGCTGTTTTTT | CASSLTAGELFF
TRBJ2-1 | NA | TRBV6-2/TRBV6-3 | TRBD2 | TGTGCCAGCAGCCCGCAGGGACTAGCGGGAGGGGGTGAGCAGTTCTTC | CASSPQGLAGGGEQFF
TRBJ1-2 | few | TRBV4-1 | TRBD1 | TGCGCCAGCAGCCGCGCACCCTCGACAGGGCAACCCTATGGCTACACCTTC | CASSRAPSTGQPYGYTF
TRBJ2-3 | NA | TRBV7-6 | TRBD2 | TGTGCCAGCAGCTCTAGGTCTAGCGGGGGGGTCAAGGGAGATACGCAGTATTTT | CASSSRSSGGVKGDTQYF
TRBJ2-7 | NA | TRBV27 | NA | TGTGCCAGCAGTTCCTTCTCAGGGGACGAGCAGTACTTC | CASSSFSGDEQYF
TRBJ2-2 | NA | TRBV4-3 | TRBD1 | TGCGCCAGCAGCCTCGGACAGGGGGCTATGAGGGAGCTGTTTTTT | CASSLGQGAMRELFF
TRBJ2-5 | NA | TRBV11-1 | TRBD1 | TGTGCCAGCACCAAGGACAGGGGAGAGACCCAGTACTTC | CASTKDRGETQYF
TRBJ1-4 | NA | TRBV20-1 | TRBD1 | TGCAGTGCTAGTGACAGGGGGTATGAAAAACTGTTTTTT | CSASDRGYEKLFF
TRBJ1-1 | NA | TRBV28 | NA | TGTGCCTGCAAGGGGGACACTGAAGCTTTCTTT | CACKGDTEAFF
TRBJ2-1 | NA | TRBV28 | TRBD2 | TGTGCCAGCAGTCCCCCCCTAGCGGGTTTCGGCAATGAGCAGTTCTTC | CASSPPLAGFGNEQFF
TRBJ2-1 | NA | TRBV7-9 | NA | TGTGCCAGCAGCCCGTCGTCTGCGTGGTTCTTC | CASSPSSAWFF
TRBJ2-7 | NA | TRBV10-3 | NA | TGTGCCATCAGTGCAACCTACCACAGGTTTTTGAGTTACGAGCAGTACTTC | CAISATYHRFLSYEQYF
TRBJ2-3 | NA | TRBV11-2 | TRBD2 | TGTGCCAGCAGCTTAGGGACTAGCGGAATCGTTTTAGATACGCAGTATTTT | CASSLGTSGIVLDTQYF
TRBJ2-3 | NA | TRBV14 | NA | TGTGCCAGCAGCCAAAGACAGAACACAGATACGCAGTATTTT | CASSQRQNTDTQYF
TRBJ2-7 | NA | TRBV7-2 | NA | TGTGCCAGCAGCCCGTTACCAGGGGACGAGCAGTACTTC | CASSPLPGDEQYF
TRBJ2-7 | NA | TRBV28 | TRBD2 | TGTGCCACCAAGACTAGCGGGAGATACGAGCAGTACTTC | CATKTSGRYEQYF
TRBJ2-2 | NA | TRBV19 | TRBD1 | TGTGCCAGTAGTAGGGACAGGGGGCTAGGCGGGGAGCTGTTTTTT | CASSRDRGLGGELFF
TRBJ1-2 | NA | TRBV6-2/TRBV6-3 | NA | TGTGCCAGCAGTTACCGCCAGGGCTATGGCTACACCTTC | CASSYRQGYGYTF
TRBJ2-7 | NA | TRBV19 | TRBD1 | TGTGCCAGTACCCCCCCGGACAGGGGCCACGAGCAGTACTTC | CASTPPDRGHEQYF
TRBJ1-1 | NA | TRBV5-1 | TRBD1 | TGCGCCAGCAGCTTTCGACAGGGAACTGAAGCTTTCTTT | CASSFRQGTEAFF
TRBJ2-7 | NA | TRBV29-1 | TRBD2 | TGCAGCGTGAGTAGCGGGAGTGGGTCCTACGAGCAGTACTTC | CSVSSGSGSYEQYF
TRBJ2-6 | NA | TRBV30 | NA | TGTGCCTGGACCTTAGGAGGGTCCGGGGCCAACGTCCTGACTTTC | CAWTLGGSGANVLTF
TRBJ1-4 | NA | TRBV5-5 | TRBD1 | TGTGCCAGCAGCCTCTTACCAGGGGGCTCGAGGGAAAAACTGTTTTTT | CASSLLPGGSREKLFF
TRBJ2-2 | once | TRBV7-3 | NA | TGTGCCACCAGTGAGACTTACACCGGGGAGCTGTTTTTT | CATSETYTGELFF
TRBJ1-4 | NA | TRBV3-1/TRBV3-2 | TRBD1 | TGTGCCAGCAGCCAGCGCTCTACAGGGGGTAATGAAAAACTGTTTTTT | CASSQRSTGGNEKLFF
TRBJ2-1 | once | TRBV28 | NA | TGTGCCAGCAGTCGGAATGAGCAGTTCTTC | CASSRNEQFF
TRBJ2-2 | NA | TRBV6-5 | NA | TGTGCCACCGAAGAGTCCATAAACACCGGGGAGCTGTTTTTT | CATEESINTGELFF
TRBJ1-4 | few | TRBV28 | NA | TGTGCCAGCAGTCCTTATTCTAATGAAAAACTGTTTTTT | CASSPYSNEKLFF
TRBJ1-4 | NA | TRBV6-5 | NA | TGTGCCAGCACCCCCAGGTTGACCGTTGGGGGGGGACTGTTTTTT | CASTPRLTVGGGLFF
TRBJ1-5 | NA | TRBV30 | NA | TGTGCCTGGAGTACGCAGGGGATTCCGCCCCAGCATTTT | CAWSTQGIPPQHF
TRBJ1-1 | few | TRBV7-2 | NA | TGTGCCAGCAGCTTAGAACCCAGGGTCAAGTTTGGAGCTTTCTTT | CASSLEPRVKFGAFF
TRBJ1-3 | NA | TRBV7-3 | NA | TGTGCCAGCAGCTTATCTCCGGTCGCTGGAAACACCATATATTTT | CASSLSPVAGNTIYF
TRBJ1-1 | NA | TRBV29-1 | TRBD1 | TGCAGCGGGAAGGGGGCCATGAACACTGAAGCTTTCTTT | CSGKGAMNTEAFF
TRBJ1-5 | NA | TRBV18 | NA | TGTGCCAGCTCAGGGGCAGTAGGCAATCAGCCCCAGCATTTT | CASSGAVGNQPQHF
TRBJ1-2 | NA | TRBV30 | TRBD1 | TGTGCCTGGAGGGGGGACAGGTCGGACTATGGCTACACCTTC | CAWRGDRSDYGYTF
TRBJ1-3 | NA | TRBV23-1 | NA | TGCGCCAGCAGTTCCGACAGCGACTCTGGAAACACCATATATTTT | CASSSDSDSGNTIYF